The TCR beta chain described here comes from a study of T-cell reconstitution after alpha-beta-depleted transplantation in children. Study-wide points: T-cell counts and diversity at one year following transplant were attributed mainly to newly produced T cells. High day-60 TCRbeta diversity in some patients came from surviving recipient T cells and thymic progenitors. At around two months after transplant, the alpha-beta T cells were reportedly derived from several hundred expanded clones that came from non-depleted graft cells.

This clonotype has only one observation. The target antigen is unknown. The TCRbeta library was prepared with unique molecular identifiers. One entry per CDR3 protein, called by TCRdb with MiXCR from the PCR reads. The table includes 450,000 to 600,000 distinct CDR3 sequences, over 9.5% detected once. Trimming left V 0 bases short and J 8 bases short, with 16 bases between. Germline V gene sequence: CDR1 DFQATT, CDR2 SNEGSKA (reference sequence). The CDR3 extends over 14 amino acids. Sequenced material: PBMCs, taken before TCRalphabeta/CD19-depleted stem cell transplant. The receptor comes from a child aged 2 to 10 with inherited bone marrow failure, due to receive a stem cell transplant. The chain is built from TRBV20-1 and TRBJ1-2; D ambiguous. The CDR3 DNA sequence: TGCAGTGCTAGAGACTCATATTATGGGTGGGGCTACACCTTC. Protein product: CSARDSYYGWGYTF.